This entry lists 3 T cell receptor beta chains sequenced from one sample in a study of shared clonotypes between healthy human individuals. Measured with immunoSEQ multiplex PCR; TCRdb has only the in-frame clones, and not every one. This repertoire shows some 2,500,000 clones, over 85% found once; its top ten account for roughly 0.39%. Sequenced material: naive CD4+ T cells from PBMCs. The subset denotes: CD45RA+ positively selected. The receptors here all came from a man younger than 35 in good health. Some clones in this sample may be carry-over from other donors' samples.

This chain links TRBV18 with TRBJ1-1, with no clear D. The CDR3 has 13 residues. Trimming left V 3 bases short and J 10 bases short, with 15 bases between. From germline, CDR1 is KGHSH and CDR2 LQKENI. CDR3 DNA sequence: TGTGCCAGCTCACCCTCGGAGTCGGTAGGAGCTTTCTTT. It specifies CASSPSESVGAFF.

The rearrangement links TRBV5-1 to TRBJ2-7; no clear D. Trimming shortened V by 0 bases and J by 2 bases, and 12 bases separated the two germline ends. Per the germline V gene, CDR1 is SGHRS and CDR2 is YFSETQ. The CDR3 consists of 15 residues. Here the CDR3 reads CASSLETFRAYEQYF. In DNA, the CDR3 is TGCGCCAGCAGCTTGGAAACGTTCCGTGCCTACGAGCAGTACTTC.

The chain recombines TRBV9 with TRBJ1-2; D is ambiguous. This CDR3 has 14 residues. Germline V gene data show CDR1 as SGDLS and CDR2 as YYNGEE. With 1 base removed from V and 6 bases from J, the gap between germline ends came to 13 bases. Written as DNA, the CDR3 is TGTGCCAGCAGCGTAAAGAGGCGGTCGCATGGCTACACCTTC. The encoded protein is CASSVKRRSHGYTF.